This T cell receptor (beta chain) originates from a study of OX40 agonist ivuxolimab in advanced cancers. The data were produced by immunoSEQ multiplex PCR, yet TCRdb's version contains in-frame clones alone and is incomplete. Among under 80,000 clones listed, 80% to 90% were seen once. Germline assignment: CDR1 SGHTA and CDR2 FQGTGA. CDR3 length: 14 residues. V gave up 5 bases and J gave up 6 bases; unmatched junction bases: 4. The J gene is TRBJ2-1, the V gene TRBV7-3; the match to TRBD1 covers 10 bases. This receptor was identified in an adult with an advanced solid tumor such as melanoma, head and neck, liver or kidney cancer. The sample consisted of CD4+ or CD8+ T cells sorted from blood, taken in a trial of the OX40 agonist ivuxolimab. CDR3 loop: CASSVGTGANEQFF. In DNA, the CDR3 is TGTGCCAGCAGCGTAGGGACAGGGGCCAATGAGCAGTTCTTC.